The TCR beta chain under discussion was sequenced for a study of siplizumab effects on memory and regulatory T cells. In regard to this clone: The antigen is unknown.

Whole-study results and caveats: Naive T cells were seen as more diverse than memory cells and as major alloresponse contributors. Siplizumab conditions gave an average of around 70% Treg-derived mappable alloreactive CD4+ clones, versus around 27% for controls. In siplizumab cultures, the suppressive function of proliferating Tregs remained unconfirmed.

Assays covered 100,000 or so TCR templates per sample. Sequenced by immunoSEQ multiplex PCR; TCRdb stores in-frame clones only, minus some. The profile shows about 82,000 clones, about nine tenths of them singletons. The V and J ends lost 2 bases and 4 bases respectively, with 14 bases between them. The CDR3 contains 15 residues. From germline, CDR1 is MNHEY and CDR2 SVGAGI. The sample was Tregs sorted from blood. The chain joins TRBV6-5 to TRBJ1-1, with TRBD1 as a possible D gene (5 bases). The receptor comes from a human donor in good health. The CDR3 region is CASSYGVGRATEAFF. The CDR3 bases are TGTGCCAGCAGTTACGGGGTCGGCAGGGCCACTGAAGCTTTCTTT.